This T cell receptor (beta chain) comes out of a study of control samples from healthy donors and cancer patients. The CDR3 consists of 12 residues. Germline CDR1 SGHNT, CDR2 YENEEA. The V and J ends lost 5 bases and 12 bases, in that order; junction bases with no gene match: 2. Assay: immunoSEQ multiplex PCR; the TCRdb copy retains only in-frame clones and omits some. This sample has some 79,000 clones, with under 95% found just once. The chain combines TRBV11-3 with TRBJ1-6, with 9 bases aligning to TRBD1. Sequencing used PBMCs. This TCR was sampled from a woman aged 40-49 years with lung cancer. The CDR3 loop is CASSVTGGPLHF. The CDR3 DNA sequence: TGTGCCAGCAGCGTGACAGGGGGACCCCTCCACTTT.